This TCR beta chain was recovered during a study of shared clonotypes between healthy human individuals. V was pared by 4 bases and J by 2 bases, with 9 bases between. Looked up from germline, CDR1 is MGHRA and CDR2 is YSYEKL. This CDR3 is 14 amino acids long. Produced via immunoSEQ multiplex PCR; TCRdb's table is partial and in-frame only. The sample lists around 2,000,000 clones; approximately 95% were seen once. Selected positively for CCR7 and CD45RO-negative, naive CD8 cells excluded terminally differentiated effector memory CD45RA+ cells. The clonotype was recovered from a man in his late teens or twenties in good health. Sequenced input: naive CD8+ T cells sorted from blood. The chain combines TRBV4-1 with TRBJ2-1; TRBD2 might be the D (5 bases). For the CDR3, the DNA is TGCGCCAGCAGCCGCTCCGGGGCCTACAATGAGCAGTTCTTC. Translated, it gives CASSRSGAYNEQFF.